This TCR beta chain was captured in a study of tumour-infiltrating T cells in Burkitt lymphoma. Study details: Survival, overall and progression-free, tracked with productive clonality.

The protocol was immunoSEQ multiplex PCR, while the TCRdb copy is restricted to in-frame clones and leaves out a portion. The sample shows some 15,000 clones, 25% to 35% of them seen only once. V was clipped by 1 base and J by 2 bases, with 16 bases between them. From germline, CDR1 is SGDLS and CDR2 YYNGEE. The length of the CDR3 is 17 residues. J is TRBJ2-1 and V is TRBV9, with D possibly being TRBD1 or TRBD2 (6 bases each). This clonotype was sampled from a human donor with diffuse large B-cell lymphoma. Sequencing used tumor tissue. The CDR3 nucleotides are TGTGCCAGCAGCGTACCCAGCGGAGGGGGGACCTACAATGAGCAGTTCTTC. Translation: CASSVPSGGGTYNEQFF. The full variable domain, rest sourced from reference TRBV9 and TRBJ2-1, is DSGVTQTPKHLITATGQRVTLRCSPRSGDLSVYWYQQSLDQGLQFLIQYYNGEERAKGNILERFSAQQFPDLHSELNLSSLELGDSALYFCASSVPSGGGTYNEQFFGPGTRLTVL.